This T cell receptor beta chain was captured in a study of CD8 T cells in Susac syndrome. CDR1 is LNHDA and CDR2 is SQIVND in the germline V gene (reference sequence). The V and J ends lost 6 bases and 5 bases, in that order; junction bases with no gene match: 7. The CDR3 has 15 amino acids. The T cells that were sequenced for TCR beta were CD8+ and CD4+ cells from blood. It was with random hexamers that roughly 0.5 to 1 ug RNA was reverse transcribed. Amplification of TCR beta CDR3 used immunoSEQ multiplex PCR across 54 Vbeta and 13 Jbeta. MiXCR, applied by TCRdb to the immunoSEQ multiplex PCR reads, yields one record per CDR3 protein. The table records 250,000 to 350,000 distinct CDR3 sequences, about 91% of them present only once.

The chain is built from TRBV19 and TRBJ2-5; 12 nucleotides match TRBD2. Sequenced input: CD4+ T cells from PBMCs. The sequence derives from a human donor with multiple sclerosis. CDR3 residues: CASSYRTSGAETQYF. In DNA form, the CDR3 reads TGTGCCAGTAGCTACAGGACTAGCGGGGCGGAGACCCAGTACTTC. Drawing the rest from reference TRBV19 and TRBJ2-5, the complete variable domain is DGGITQSPKYLFRKEGQNVTLSCEQNLNHDAMYWYRQDPGQGLRLIYYSQIVNDFQKGDIAEGYSVSREKKESFPLTVTSAQKNPTAFYLCASSYRTSGAETQYFGPGTRLLVL.